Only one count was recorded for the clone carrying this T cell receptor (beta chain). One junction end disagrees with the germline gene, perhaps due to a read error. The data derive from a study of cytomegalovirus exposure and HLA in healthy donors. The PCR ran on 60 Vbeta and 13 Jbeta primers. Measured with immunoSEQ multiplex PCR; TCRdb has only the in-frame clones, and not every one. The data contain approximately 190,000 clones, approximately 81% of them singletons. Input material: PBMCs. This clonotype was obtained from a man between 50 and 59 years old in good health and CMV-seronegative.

CDR3 sequence (DNA): TGTTCCAGCAGCGACGCGGGGAGTTATGGCTACACCTTC. Translating gives CSSSDAGSYGYTF. The chain couples TRBV7-9 to TRBJ1-2; D is unresolved. CDR1 SEHNR and CDR2 FQNEAQ come from the germline V gene (reference sequence). The CDR3 runs to 13 residues.